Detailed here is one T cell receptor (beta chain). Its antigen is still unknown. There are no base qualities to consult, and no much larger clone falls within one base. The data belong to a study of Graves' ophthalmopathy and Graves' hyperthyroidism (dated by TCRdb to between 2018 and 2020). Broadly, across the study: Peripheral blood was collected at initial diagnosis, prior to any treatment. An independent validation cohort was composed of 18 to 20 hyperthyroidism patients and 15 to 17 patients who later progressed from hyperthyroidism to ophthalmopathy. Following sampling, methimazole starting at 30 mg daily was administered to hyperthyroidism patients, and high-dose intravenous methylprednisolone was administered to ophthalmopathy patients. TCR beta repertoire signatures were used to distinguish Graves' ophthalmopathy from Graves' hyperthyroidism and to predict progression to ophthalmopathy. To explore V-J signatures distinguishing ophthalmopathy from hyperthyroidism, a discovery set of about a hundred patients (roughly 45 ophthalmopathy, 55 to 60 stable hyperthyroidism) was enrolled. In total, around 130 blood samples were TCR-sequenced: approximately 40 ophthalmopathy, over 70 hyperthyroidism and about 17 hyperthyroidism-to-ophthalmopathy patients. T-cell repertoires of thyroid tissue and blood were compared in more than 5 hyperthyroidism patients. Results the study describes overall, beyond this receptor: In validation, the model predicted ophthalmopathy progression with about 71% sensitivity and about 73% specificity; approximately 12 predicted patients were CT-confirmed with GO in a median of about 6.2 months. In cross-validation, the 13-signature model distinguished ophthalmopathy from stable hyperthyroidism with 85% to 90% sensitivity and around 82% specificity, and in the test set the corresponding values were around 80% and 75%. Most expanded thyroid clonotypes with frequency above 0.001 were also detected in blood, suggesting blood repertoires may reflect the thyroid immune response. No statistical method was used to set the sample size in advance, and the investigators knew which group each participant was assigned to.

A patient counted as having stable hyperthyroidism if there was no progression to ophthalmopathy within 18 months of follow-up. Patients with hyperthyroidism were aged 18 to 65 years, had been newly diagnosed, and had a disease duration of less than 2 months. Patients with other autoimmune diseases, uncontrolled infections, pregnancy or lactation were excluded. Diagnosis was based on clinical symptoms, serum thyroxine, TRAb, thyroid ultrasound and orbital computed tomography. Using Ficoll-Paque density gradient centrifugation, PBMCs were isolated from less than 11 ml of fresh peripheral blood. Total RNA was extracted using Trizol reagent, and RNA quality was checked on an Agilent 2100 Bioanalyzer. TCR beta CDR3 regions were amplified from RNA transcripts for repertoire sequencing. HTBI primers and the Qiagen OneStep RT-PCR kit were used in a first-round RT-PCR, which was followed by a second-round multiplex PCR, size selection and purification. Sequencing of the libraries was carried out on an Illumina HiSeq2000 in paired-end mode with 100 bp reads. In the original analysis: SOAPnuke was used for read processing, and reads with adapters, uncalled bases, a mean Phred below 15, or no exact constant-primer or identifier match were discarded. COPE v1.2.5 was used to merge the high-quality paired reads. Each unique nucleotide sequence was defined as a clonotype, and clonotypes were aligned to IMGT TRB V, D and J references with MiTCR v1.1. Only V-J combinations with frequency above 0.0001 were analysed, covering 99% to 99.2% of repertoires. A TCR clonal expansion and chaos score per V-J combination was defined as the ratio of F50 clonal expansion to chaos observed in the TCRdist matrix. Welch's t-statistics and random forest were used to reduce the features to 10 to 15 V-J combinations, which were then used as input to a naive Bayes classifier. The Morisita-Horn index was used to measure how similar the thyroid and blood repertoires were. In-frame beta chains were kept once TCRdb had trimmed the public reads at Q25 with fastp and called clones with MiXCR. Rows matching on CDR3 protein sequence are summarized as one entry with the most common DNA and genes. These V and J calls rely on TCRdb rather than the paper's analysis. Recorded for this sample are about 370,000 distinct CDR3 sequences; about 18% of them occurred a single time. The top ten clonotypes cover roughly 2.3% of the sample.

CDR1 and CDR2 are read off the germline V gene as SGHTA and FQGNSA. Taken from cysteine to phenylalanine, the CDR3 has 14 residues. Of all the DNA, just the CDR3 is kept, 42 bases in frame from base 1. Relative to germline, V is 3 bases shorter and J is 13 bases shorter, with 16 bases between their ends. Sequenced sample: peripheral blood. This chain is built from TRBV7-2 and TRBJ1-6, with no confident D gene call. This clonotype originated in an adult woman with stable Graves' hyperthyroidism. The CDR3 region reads CASSFPNSWAPLHF. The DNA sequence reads TGTGCCAGCAGCTTTCCGAACAGCTGGGCCCCCCTCCACTTT.